The 3 T cell receptor beta chains below come from one sample, sequenced in a study of naive and memory T cell subsets. An oligonucleotide containing a UMI was ligated to the 3' end of TCR cDNA. The SP2 primer and nested alpha and beta constant region primers amplified ligated cDNA in four rounds. TCRdb reprocessed the 5' RACE reads via MiXCR and lists one record per CDR3 protein. Of 56,000 or so distinct CDR3 sequences in the sample, approximately 8% were seen once. Source of these receptors: a female donor in good health.

This clonotype was seen ten or more times. This chain joins TRBV18 and TRBJ1-1; D not resolved. Germline V gene data show CDR1 as KGHSH and CDR2 as LQKENI. This CDR3 has 12 amino acids. The ends were cut back, 6 bases at V and 7 bases at J, with 12 bases in the middle. The chain's CDR3 is CASSINTGEAFF. CDR3 nucleotides: TGTGCCAGCTCCATAAACACGGGTGAAGCTTTCTTT.

The chain links TRBV6-5 to TRBJ2-3; 13 bases are shared with TRBD2. The junction had 19 bases not matched to a gene; V was cut back by 4 bases and J by 6 bases. This CDR3 spans 20 amino acids. Germline V gene data show CDR1 as MNHEY and CDR2 as SVGAGI. CDR3 sequence (DNA): TGTGCCAGCAGTTCGTTTATTCCGGGACTAGCGGGGAAAGGAGCGGATACGCAGTATTTT. Translating it yields CASSSFIPGLAGKGADTQYF.

This clonotype was found a few times. The chain carries TRBV5-6 and TRBJ2-5; TRBD1 matches 9 bases. The CDR3 is 18 amino acids. Germline V gene sequence: CDR1 SGHDT, CDR2 YYEEEE. With V trimmed by 3 bases and J by 1 base, 13 bases remained unmatched. CDR3 DNA sequence: TGTGCCAGCAGCTATGGACAGGGGTTGTGGACCTTCCAAGAGACCCAGTACTTC. Its protein product is CASSYGQGLWTFQETQYF. The full variable domain, its missing parts supplied by reference TRBV5-6 and TRBJ2-5, is DAGVTQSPTHLIKTRGQQVTLRCSPKSGHDTVSWYQQALGQGPQFIFQYYEEEERQRGNFPDRFSGHQFPNYSSELNVNALLLGDSALYLCASSYGQGLWTFQETQYFGPGTRLLVL.